Included here is one T cell receptor (beta chain) sequence, with context. This sample stems from a study of T cell changes during pregnancy in multiple sclerosis. Only in-frame clones appear in the TCRdb table, and some are missing; sequencing was by immunoSEQ multiplex PCR. This table has roughly 38,000 clones, more than 90% appearing once. V lost 5 bases and J 5 bases, leaving 11 bases between the germline ends. Germline V gene sequence: CDR1 SEHNR, CDR2 FQNEAQ (reference sequence). The CDR3 runs to 13 residues. This TCR came from a female donor in good health, enrolled as a control in a pregnancy study. The J gene is TRBJ2-3, the V gene TRBV7-9; no clear D gene. The source material was CD4+ T cells from peripheral blood mononuclear cells, sampled after pregnancy. CDR3 amino acids: CASSPKHVDTQYF. Here the CDR3 DNA reads TGTGCCAGCAGCCCGAAACATGTAGATACGCAGTATTTT.